This T cell receptor (beta chain) emerged from a study of T cell responses to AZD1222 COVID-19 vaccine. V dropped 2 bases and J dropped 7; count of bases not matched to a gene: 3. The CDR3 runs to 12 residues. Germline-derived CDR1 and CDR2 are SGHDT and YYEEEE. TCRdb's table, derived via immunoSEQ multiplex PCR, lists solely in-frame clones and lacks some. The table includes some 150,000 clones, around 88% detected once. Sample: peripheral blood, taken on day 0 of AZD1222 vaccination. This TCR came from an adult in good health. The chain joins TRBV5-6 to TRBJ2-7; TRBD2 matches at 7 bases. The CDR3 nucleotides are TGTGCCAGCAGCTTAAACGGGAGGGAGCAGTACTTC. Translated, it gives CASSLNGREQYF.